The count of the clone carrying this T cell receptor beta chain is one. Its antigen is as yet unknown. From germline, CDR1 is SGHDT and CDR2 YYEEEE. V lost 2 bases to trimming and J lost 0 bases; unmatched junction nucleotides: 5. This CDR3 spans 17 amino acids. The record originates from a study of siplizumab effects on memory and regulatory T cells. The study, taken as a whole, reports: A mean of about 69% of mappable alloreactive CD4+ clones were Treg-derived with siplizumab, compared with approximately 29% in controls. In unstimulated cells, naive T cells appeared more diverse than memory T cells and seemed major alloresponse contributors.

Roughly 100,000 TCR templates underwent assay in each sample. Using immunoSEQ multiplex PCR, the repertoire was profiled, and TCRdb retains in-frame clones only, with some absent. The table shows tens of thousands of clones, with about 96% occurring only once. In a few donor pairs, unstimulated naive, memory, effector memory and TEMRA subsets were sequenced. The clonotype was recovered from a human donor in good health. The sample taken for sequencing was naive CD8+ T cells sorted from blood. The genes are TRBV5-6 and TRBJ1-5; 10 bases fit TRBD1. CDR3 loop: CASSFGQGVYSNQPQHF. CDR3 DNA sequence: TGTGCCAGCAGCTTCGGACAGGGGGTTTATAGCAATCAGCCCCAGCATTTT.